Listed below are T cell receptor beta chains from one sample, sequenced in a study of blood T cells in healthy people across ages. TCRdb re-analysed the 5' RACE reads in MiXCR, keeping a single row per CDR3 protein. The sample yields around 970,000 distinct CDR3 sequences, roughly 50% seen once. Sequencing was carried out using blood. These receptors originate from a woman aged 55-70 years in good health. The CDR3 runs from the conserved cysteine through the conserved F or W. D genes are given only for firm matches. Expanded clones are given a class, and other clones once, few, many or no size at all.

d_gene	abundance	v_gene	j_gene	CDR3aa	CDR3nt
TRBD2	few	TRBV27	TRBJ2-7	CASSLSLAGVYEQYF	TGTGCCAGCAGTTTAAGCCTAGCGGGAGTCTACGAGCAGTACTTC
TRBD2	-	TRBV27	TRBJ2-7	CASKLAGSNEQYF	TGTGCCAGCAAACTAGCGGGATCCAACGAGCAGTACTTC
-	-	TRBV5-1	TRBJ2-6	CASSLDIESSGANVLTF	TGCGCCAGCAGCTTAGACATAGAGAGCTCTGGGGCCAACGTCCTGACTTTC
TRBD2	-	TRBV10-3	TRBJ2-2	CAISESTPLAGTMNTGELFF	TGTGCCATCAGTGAGTCGACTCCACTAGCGGGAACCATGAACACCGGGGAGCTGTTTTTT
TRBD1	-	TRBV20-1	TRBJ1-2	CSARTQGFDYGYTF	TGCAGTGCTAGAACACAGGGGTTCGACTATGGCTACACCTTC
-	-	TRBV3-1	TRBJ2-3	CASSQKPPDTQYF	TGTGCCAGCAGCCAGAAGCCCCCAGATACGCAGTATTTT
-	-	TRBV2	TRBJ2-2	CASRRVLGTGELFF	TGTGCCAGCAGAAGGGTGCTGGGAACCGGGGAGCTGTTTTTT
TRBD1	-	TRBV6-5	TRBJ2-3	CASRRQQGGTQYF	TGTGCCAGCAGGAGACAACAGGGGGGTACGCAGTATTTT
TRBD2	-	TRBV29-1	TRBJ2-2	CSVERLAGAGELFF	TGCAGCGTTGAACGGCTAGCGGGAGCCGGGGAGCTGTTTTTT
-	-	TRBV20-1	TRBJ1-2	CSASPPQGRDPGYTF	TGCAGTGCTAGTCCCCCCCAGGGCAGGGATCCTGGCTACACCTTC
TRBD2	-	TRBV3-1	TRBJ2-5	CASSQDPTSGMLVETQYF	TGTGCCAGCAGCCAAGATCCGACTAGCGGGATGTTGGTAGAGACCCAGTACTTC
TRBD2	-	TRBV27	TRBJ2-7	CASRSQHGGVGEQYF	TGTGCCAGCAGGTCTCAGCACGGGGGGGTTGGCGAGCAGTACTTC
TRBD2	-	TRBV4-1	TRBJ2-7	CASSQDSGMIGYEQYF	TGCGCCAGCAGCCAAGATAGCGGGATGATAGGCTACGAGCAGTACTTC
-	once	TRBV19	TRBJ2-7	CASLLYEQYF	TGTGCCAGTCTTCTTTACGAGCAGTACTTC
-	few	TRBV2	TRBJ1-6	CASTPRQVDSPLHF	TGTGCCAGCACTCCACGGCAGGTGGATTCACCCCTCCACTTT
-	-	TRBV6-5	TRBJ2-7	CASAVYGAYEQYF	TGTGCCAGCGCAGTGTACGGGGCCTACGAGCAGTACTTC
TRBD2	-	TRBV3-1	TRBJ2-1	CASSPSRGLANNEQFF	TGTGCCAGCAGCCCCTCCAGGGGACTAGCTAACAATGAGCAGTTCTTC
-	-	TRBV20-1	TRBJ2-1	CSARNPTYNEQFF	TGCAGTGCTAGGAACCCCACATACAATGAGCAGTTCTTC
-	-	TRBV15	TRBJ1-1	CATRRGSMNTEAFF	TGTGCCACCCGACGTGGGTCCATGAACACTGAAGCTTTCTTT
-	-	TRBV11-2	TRBJ1-2	CASSFGRDSNGYTF	TGTGCCAGCAGCTTCGGCCGGGATTCAAATGGCTACACCTTC
-	-	TRBV5-5	TRBJ2-5	CASSLAGTLEGETQYF	TGTGCCAGCAGCTTGGCAGGTACCCTCGAGGGAGAGACCCAGTACTTC
TRBD1	few	TRBV29-1	TRBJ1-6	CSVGRGRDSPLHF	TGCAGCGTTGGGAGGGGGCGAGATTCACCCCTCCACTTT
-	-	TRBV4-2	TRBJ2-1	CASSVRHGEKQFF	TGTGCCAGCAGCGTCCGACACGGCGAGAAGCAGTTCTTC